This T cell receptor beta chain came from a study of blood T cell repertoires in COVID-19. At the level of the study: Both acute and convalescent COVID-19 samples were obtained from the United States, Italy and Spain.

Authors' methods: Amplifying reference gene primers gave estimates of nucleated cell counts. Clones were sequenced by immunoSEQ multiplex PCR, and TCRdb holds only the in-frame ones, with some missing. V and J calls and clone size are given by that table; D and trimming were obtained from the DNA. This sample has about 76,000 clones, with 85% found just once. Germline V gene data show CDR1 as SEHNR and CDR2 as FQNEAQ (reference sequence). Trimming took 5 bases from V and 3 from J; bases not matched to a gene: 9. The CDR3 consists of 16 residues. Recruited during active infection, patients (from Seattle) were subsequently followed longitudinally.

The V gene is TRBV7-9, the J gene TRBJ2-1, with TRBD2 matching over 8 bases. This sequence was found in a man between 60 and 70 years old with COVID-19, enrolled during active disease. The sample taken for sequencing was peripheral blood. For the CDR3, the DNA is TGTGCCAGCAGCCGTCCGGCGGGAGGTAGCTACAATGAGCAGTTCTTC. Translation: CASSRPAGGSYNEQFF.